These 31 T cell receptor beta chains were sequenced from one sample in a study of shared clonotypes between healthy human individuals (dated by TCRdb to about 2020). Library preparation used the immunoSEQ multiplex PCR assay. What TCRdb holds here is the immuneACCESS table cut down to in-frame rearrangements. Part of the clones is not present; checked against another copy, under half of the missing clones reflect an unresolved V gene, and the others are unexplained. The sample table lists approximately 1,000,000 clones, approximately 80% of them with a count of one. Roughly 0.56% of the sample rests with the top ten. Sequencing was performed on memory CD4+ T cells from PBMCs. The cell subset or site label, as the study defines it: CD45RA-negative fraction. All receptors derive from a man aged 18 to 29 in good health. Some clones in this sample may be carry-over from other donors' samples.

V is TRBV28 and J is TRBJ1-2, with 10 bases identical to TRBD1. Trimming removed 10 bases from V and 5 bases from J; junction bases left unmatched: 10. Germline V gene sequence: CDR1 MDHEN, CDR2 SYDVKM. The CDR3 is made up of 14 amino acids. Here the CDR3 reads CATAGTGDRYGYTF. CDR3 DNA sequence: TGTGCCACCGCTGGGACAGGGGATCGGTATGGCTACACCTTC.

This clone has more than one count but fewer than ten. V is TRBV2 and J is TRBJ2-4; D is perhaps TRBD1 (5 bases). Trimming shortened V by 1 base and J by 0 bases, and 10 bases separated the two germline ends. The CDR3 covers 16 residues. CDR1 and CDR2 (germline): SNHLY, FYNNEI. The CDR3: CASSEEGRLAKNIQYF. DNA of the CDR3: TGTGCCAGCAGTGAAGAGGGGCGGCTAGCCAAAAACATTCAGTACTTC.

The chain joins TRBV7-2 to TRBJ1-4; D possibly corresponds to TRBD1 (5 bases). CDR3 length: 14 residues. The germline V gene encodes CDR1 SGHTA and CDR2 FQGNSA. V was clipped by 6 bases and J by 6 bases, with 14 bases between them. The CDR3 region has the DNA TGTGCCAGCAGGCCCCCCGGGACGTATGAAAAACTGTTTTTT. It yields the protein CASRPPGTYEKLFF.

The V call is TRBV4-2, the J call TRBJ2-1; no clear D. The CDR3 is 15 amino acids. The germline gives CDR1 LGHNA, CDR2 YNFKEQ. V gave up 4 bases and J gave up 0 bases, with 10 bases separating them. CDR3 nucleotides: TGTGCCAGCAGCCGGACGCAAAGCTCCTACAATGAGCAGTTCTTC. This codes for CASSRTQSSYNEQFF.

V gene TRBV18 combines with J gene TRBJ1-1; 8 bases line up with TRBD1. CDR1 is KGHSH and CDR2 is LQKENI in the germline V gene. CDR3 length: 14 residues. V shed 4 bases, J shed 1 base, and the junction held 2 bases outside the gene matches. Here the CDR3 reads CASSQGTGNTEAFF. In DNA form, the CDR3 reads TGTGCCAGCTCACAAGGGACAGGGAACACTGAAGCTTTCTTT.

The chain joins TRBV5-4 to TRBJ2-1, with 11 positions matching TRBD2. From germline, CDR1 is SGHNT and CDR2 YYREEE (reference sequence). CDR3 size: 20 residues. V lost 4 bases and J lost 0; bases outside the gene matches: 15. This CDR3 is CASSIPPGLAVPSSYNEQFF. In nucleotides, the CDR3 is TGTGCCAGCAGCATCCCTCCGGGACTAGCGGTTCCGAGCTCCTACAATGAGCAGTTCTTC.

V gene TRBV5-6 combines with J gene TRBJ1-6; unclear D gene. In germline, CDR1 is SGHDT, CDR2 YYEEEE. The CDR3 sequence is 12 residues long. The ends were cut back, 1 base at V and 8 bases at J, with 4 bases in the middle. CDR3 residues: CASSLKYSPLHF. Here the CDR3 DNA reads TGTGCCAGCAGCTTGAAATATTCACCCCTCCACTTT.

This clone appeared a few times. The chain has TRBV7-2 and TRBJ2-3; unclear D gene. Germline values: CDR1 SGHTA, CDR2 FQGNSA. V lost 0 bases to trimming and J lost 6 bases, with 10 bases between them. CDR3 length: 14 amino acids. CDR3 nucleotide sequence: TGTGCCAGCAGCTTAGCGAGTAGCCCGGATACGCAGTATTTT. Its protein is CASSLASSPDTQYF.

This clone appeared once. The chain has TRBV9 and TRBJ2-3, with D perhaps matching TRBD1 or TRBD2 (6 bases each). The V gene's germline CDR1 is SGDLS and CDR2 YYNGEE. The V end lost 6 bases, the J end lost 6 bases, and 23 bases lay between the germline ends. The CDR3 has 16 residues. This CDR3 reads CASNKRGAPQGDTQYF. The CDR3 DNA is TGTGCCAGCAACAAAAGGGGGGCCCCTCAGGGGGATACGCAGTATTTT. The entire variable domain, with the rest obtained from reference TRBV9 and TRBJ2-3, is as follows: DSGVTQTPKHLITATGQRVTLRCSPRSGDLSVYWYQQSLDQGLQFLIQYYNGEERAKGNILERFSAQQFPDLHSELNLSSLELGDSALYFCASNKRGAPQGDTQYFGPGTRLTVL.

V is TRBV28 and J is TRBJ2-7; D might be TRBD2 (5 bases). V was clipped by 5 bases and J by 3 bases, with 20 bases between them. The CDR3 extends over 16 amino acids. Germline CDR1 reads MDHEN; CDR2 reads SYDVKM. The CDR3 loop reads CASSKIRASGFYEQYF. The DNA of the CDR3 is TGTGCCAGCAGTAAGATCCGGGCCTCGGGGTTCTACGAGCAGTACTTC.

The J gene is TRBJ2-5, the V gene TRBV14, with D unresolved. The end of the DNA fits TRBJ2-7 better, so the J call may be wrong. CDR1 is SGHDN, CDR2 FVKESK, per germline. The CDR3 has 13 residues. CDR3 protein: CASSQARDYEQYF. In DNA, the CDR3 is TGTGCCAGCAGCCAAGCCCGTGACTACGAGCAGTACTTC.

This clone was recorded once. This chain links TRBV7-9 with TRBJ2-5, with D unresolved. Trimming cost V 1 base and J 5 bases, with 11 bases left between them. The CDR3 length is 14 residues. CDR1 and CDR2 (germline): SEHNR, FQNEAQ (reference sequence). CDR3 loop: CASSLGSGFETQYF. The CDR3 nucleotides are TGTGCCAGCAGCTTAGGATCAGGATTCGAGACCCAGTACTTC.

The rearrangement joins TRBV16 to TRBJ1-2, with D possibly TRBD1 on 5 matching bases. The CDR3 loop spans 14 amino acids. V lost 4 bases to trimming and J lost 5 bases, with 14 bases between them. Germline V gene data show CDR1 as KGHSY and CDR2 as FQNENV. The CDR3 DNA is TGTGCCAGCAGCCCGCGCCAGGGCGCTTATGGCTACACCTTC. As protein: CASSPRQGAYGYTF.

V and J are TRBV27 and TRBJ2-7; D may match TRBD1 or TRBD2 (5 bases each). Germline V gives CDR1 MNHEY, CDR2 SMNVEV (reference sequence). The CDR3 is made up of 15 amino acids. The V and J ends lost 6 bases and 1 base respectively, with 16 bases between them. The CDR3 sequence: CASSPTGQMSYEQYF. The CDR3 DNA reads TGTGCCAGCAGCCCCACGGGGCAGATGTCCTACGAGCAGTACTTC.

V gene TRBV28 combines with J gene TRBJ1-1; D remains unclear. The CDR3 consists of 11 residues. Trimming stripped 5 bases from V and 8 bases from J, with 9 bases between. Germline CDR1 reads MDHEN; CDR2 reads SYDVKM. The DNA of the CDR3 is TGTGCCAGCAGTCCACTCGTAGAAGCTTTCTTT. This sequence encodes CASSPLVEAFF.

This clone has more than one count but fewer than ten. V gene TRBV10-3 combines with J gene TRBJ1-5; D gene ambiguous. Trimming took off 8 bases at V and 5 bases at J, with 7 bases between the two ends. In germline, CDR1 is ENHRY, CDR2 SYGVKD. There are 11 residues in the CDR3. CDR3 region: CAIGQDQPQHF. CDR3 coding DNA: TGTGCCATCGGGCAAGATCAGCCCCAGCATTTT.

Only one count was recorded for this clone. This chain connects TRBV7-2 to TRBJ1-1; tentative D call: TRBD1 (6 bases). Trimming removed 5 bases at V and 4 bases at J, with 20 bases between. Germline CDR1 SGHTA, CDR2 FQGNSA. This CDR3 has 16 residues. CDR3 in amino acids: CASSTGRWAGLTEAFF. In DNA form, the CDR3 reads TGTGCCAGCAGCACAGGGAGGTGGGCAGGGCTCACTGAAGCTTTCTTT.

There are a few counts of this clone. V and J are TRBV5-1 and TRBJ1-2; D not certain. This CDR3 contains 16 residues. CDR1 and CDR2 from the germline V gene are SGHRS and YFSETQ. The V end lost 3 bases, the J end lost 6 bases, and 21 bases lay between the germline ends. The DNA for the CDR3 is TGCGCCAGCAGCTCATCTGGGCTACAGCGAAGGAATGGCTACACCTTC. Amino acids: CASSSSGLQRRNGYTF.

The chain carries TRBV7-9 and TRBJ2-5; 9 bases match TRBD2. Trimming cost V 5 bases and J 2 bases; bases outside gene matches: 9. Germline V gene sequence: CDR1 SEHNR, CDR2 FQNEAQ (reference sequence). The CDR3 contains 16 residues. CDR3 loop: CASSPLGGRVQETQYF. The DNA for the CDR3 is TGTGCCAGCAGCCCACTCGGCGGGAGGGTTCAAGAGACCCAGTACTTC.

Regarding this clone: Additional DNA sequences in this sample encode the identical CDR3. The CDR3 DNA reads TGTGCCAGCAGTTCGGGGGGGACTAATGAAAAACTGTTTTTT. Residues: CASSSGGTNEKLFF. The chain uses TRBV28 and TRBJ1-4, with D possibly matching TRBD1 (5 bases). The V end lost 4 bases, the J end lost 2 bases, and 8 bases lay between the germline ends. The CDR3 has 14 amino acids. The germline CDR1 and CDR2 sequences are MDHEN and SYDVKM.

This clone was seen only a few times. J is TRBJ2-7 and V is TRBV19; 10 bases map to TRBD1. The J call may be wrong; the DNA end is better matched by TRBJ2-5. This CDR3 comprises 16 residues. The V gene's germline CDR1 is LNHDA and CDR2 SQIVND (reference sequence). The CDR3 DNA sequence: TGTGCCAGTAGTATGGGATCCGGGACAGGGGCAGAGACCCAGTACTTC. The encoded protein is CASSMGSGTGAETQYF.

The chain couples TRBV28 to TRBJ2-7; 7 nucleotides agree with TRBD2. J lost 0 bases, V lost 10 bases, and 15 bases had no gene match. CDR3 length: 16 residues. Germline CDR1 MDHEN, CDR2 SYDVKM. CDR3 protein: CAITHARPGGSYEQYF. In DNA, the CDR3 is TGTGCCATCACCCACGCCCGTCCGGGGGGCTCCTACGAGCAGTACTTC. Full variable domain (outside the CDR3, taken from reference TRBV28 and TRBJ2-7): DVKVTQSSRYLVKRTGEKVFLECVQDMDHENMFWYRQDPGLGLRLIYFSYDVKMKEKGDIPEGYSVSREKKERFSLILESASTNQTSMYLCAITHARPGGSYEQYFGPGTRLTVT.

This clone was seen only a few times. The chain links TRBV4-2 to TRBJ2-3; the match to TRBD2 covers 7 bases. The ends lost 2 bases at V and 5 bases at J; junction bases unmatched: 1. Germline assignment: CDR1 LGHNA and CDR2 YNFKEQ. There are 13 residues in the CDR3. CDR3 sequence reads: CASSQSGGDTQYF. The DNA of the CDR3 is TGTGCCAGCAGCCAATCGGGGGGAGATACGCAGTATTTT.

This clone showed up just once. The rearrangement links TRBV4-1 to TRBJ1-3; 10 nucleotides match TRBD1. Germline V gene lookup returns CDR1 MGHRA and CDR2 YSYEKL. Trimming took 1 base from V and 0 from J; bases not matched to a gene: 18. The CDR3 is 22 amino acids. Here the CDR3 reads CASSQVRDRDRGYFISGNTIYF. DNA for the CDR3: TGCGCCAGCAGCCAAGTAAGGGACCGGGACAGGGGTTACTTTATCTCTGGAAACACCATATATTTT.

The chain employs TRBV6-5 and TRBJ1-4; D ambiguous. In germline, CDR1 is MNHEY, CDR2 SVGAGI. V lost 6 bases and J 5 bases, leaving 10 bases between the germline ends. The CDR3 loop spans 13 amino acids. CDR3 bases: TGTGCCAGCAGCCCGAGGACGAATGAAAAACTGTTTTTT. This gives the protein CASSPRTNEKLFF.

In this sample, this clone turned up once. At one end, the junction sequence differs from germline, possibly due to a read error. This chain joins TRBV7-8 and TRBJ2-7, with D unclear. The CDR3 has 13 amino acids. The germline CDR1 and CDR2 sequences are SGHVS and FQNEAQ. Here the CDR3 reads CASSLELKYGQYF. The CDR3 nucleotides are TGTGCCAGCAGCTTAGAACTCAAGTACGGGCAGTACTTC.

J is TRBJ2-1 and V is TRBV5-4, with TRBD1 matching over 7 bases. Germline V gene lookup returns CDR1 SGHNT and CDR2 YYREEE (reference sequence). V lost 0 bases and J lost 7; bases outside the gene matches: 7. This CDR3 spans 15 amino acids. DNA for the CDR3: TGTGCCAGCAGCTTGGACACACAGGGGAGAAATGAGCAGTTCTTC. Amino acid sequence: CASSLDTQGRNEQFF.

The chain joins TRBV4-2 to TRBJ2-7; 7 nucleotides line up with TRBD2. The CDR3 has 15 residues. Germline CDR1 reads LGHNA; CDR2 reads YNFKEQ. The junction had 3 bases not matched to a gene; V was cut back by 1 base and J by 0 bases. Here the CDR3 DNA reads TGTGCCAGCAGCCAAGGAGGGGACTACTCCTACGAGCAGTACTTC. Translated: CASSQGGDYSYEQYF.

The rearrangement joins TRBV5-1 to TRBJ1-1; D is ambiguous. CDR1 is SGHRS and CDR2 is YFSETQ in the germline V gene. Trimming pared 2 bases from V and 4 bases from J, leaving 12 bases between. The length of the CDR3 is 14 residues. CDR3: CASSFGGETTEAFF. The CDR3 DNA sequence: TGCGCCAGCAGCTTTGGCGGGGAGACCACTGAAGCTTTCTTT.

The V and J genes are TRBV4-1 and TRBJ2-1; D remains unclear. The ends were cut back, 6 bases at V and 9 bases at J, with 12 bases in the middle. This CDR3 contains 12 residues. The germline V gene has CDR1 MGHRA and CDR2 YSYEKL. CDR3 sequence reads: CASSSLDTEQFF. As DNA, the CDR3 is TGCGCCAGCAGTTCTCTAGATACTGAGCAGTTCTTC.

The chain carries TRBV7-9 and TRBJ1-3; 9 bases align to TRBD1. The CDR3 spans 16 residues. The germline V gene has CDR1 SEHNR and CDR2 FQNEAQ (reference sequence). After removal of 2 bases from V and 3 bases from J, the junction contained 5 bases not matched to a gene. CDR3 DNA sequence: TGTGCCAGCAGCTTACGCGGACAGGGGTTTGGAAACACCATATATTTT. This gives the protein CASSLRGQGFGNTIYF.